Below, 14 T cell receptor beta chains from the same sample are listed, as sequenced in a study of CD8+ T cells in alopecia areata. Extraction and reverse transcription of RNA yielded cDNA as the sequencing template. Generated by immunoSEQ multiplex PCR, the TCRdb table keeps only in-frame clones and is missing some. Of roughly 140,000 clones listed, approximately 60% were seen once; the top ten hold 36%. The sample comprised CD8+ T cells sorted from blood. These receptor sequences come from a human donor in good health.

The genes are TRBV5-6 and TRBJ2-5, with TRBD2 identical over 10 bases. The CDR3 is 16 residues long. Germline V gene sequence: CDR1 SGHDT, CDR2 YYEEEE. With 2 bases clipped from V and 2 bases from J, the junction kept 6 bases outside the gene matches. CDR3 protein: CASSFSSGRGQETQYF. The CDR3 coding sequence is TGTGCCAGCAGCTTCTCTAGCGGGAGAGGGCAAGAGACCCAGTACTTC.

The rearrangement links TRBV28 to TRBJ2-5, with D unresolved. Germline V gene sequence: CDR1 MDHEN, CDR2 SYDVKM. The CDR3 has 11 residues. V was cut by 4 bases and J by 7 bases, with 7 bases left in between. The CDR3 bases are TGTGCCAGCAGTTATACGGGGACCCAGTACTTC. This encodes CASSYTGTQYF.

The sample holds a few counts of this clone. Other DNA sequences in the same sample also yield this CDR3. CDR3 sequence reads: CSVEQGYEQYF. For the CDR3, the DNA is TGCAGCGTTGAACAGGGCTACGAGCAGTACTTC. The V and J genes are TRBV29-1 and TRBJ2-7; weak D call: TRBD1 (5 bases). V lost 2 bases and J lost 3, with 5 bases in between. CDR1 is SQVTM and CDR2 is ANQGSEA in the germline V gene. This CDR3 spans 11 amino acids.

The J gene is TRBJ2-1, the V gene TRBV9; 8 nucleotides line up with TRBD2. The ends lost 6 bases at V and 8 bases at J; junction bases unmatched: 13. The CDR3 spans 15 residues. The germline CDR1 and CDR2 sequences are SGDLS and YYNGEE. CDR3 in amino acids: CASTPLGTSVDEQFF. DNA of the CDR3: TGTGCCAGCACCCCCTTAGGGACTAGTGTCGATGAGCAGTTCTTC.

The CDR3 spells CASSLGRNYEQYF. The CDR3, as DNA: TGTGCCAGCAGTCTGGGACGGAACTACGAGCAGTACTTC. The rearrangement links TRBV6-5 to TRBJ2-7, with D perhaps being TRBD1 or TRBD2 (5 bases each). Germline CDR1 MNHEY, CDR2 SVGAGI. This CDR3 is 13 amino acids long. The V end lost 5 bases, the J end lost 3 bases, and 11 bases lay between the germline ends.

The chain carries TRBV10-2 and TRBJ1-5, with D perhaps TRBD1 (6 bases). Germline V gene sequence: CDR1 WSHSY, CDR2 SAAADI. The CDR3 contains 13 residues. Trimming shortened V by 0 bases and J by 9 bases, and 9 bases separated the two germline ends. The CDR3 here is CASSESKGGPQHF. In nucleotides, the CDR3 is TGCGCCAGCAGTGAGTCGAAGGGGGGGCCCCAGCATTTT.

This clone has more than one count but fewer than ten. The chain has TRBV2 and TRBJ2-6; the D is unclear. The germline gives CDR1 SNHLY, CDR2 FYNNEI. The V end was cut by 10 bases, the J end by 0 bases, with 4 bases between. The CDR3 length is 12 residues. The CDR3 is CAINSGANVLTF. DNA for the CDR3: TGTGCCATCAACTCTGGGGCCAACGTCCTGACTTTC.

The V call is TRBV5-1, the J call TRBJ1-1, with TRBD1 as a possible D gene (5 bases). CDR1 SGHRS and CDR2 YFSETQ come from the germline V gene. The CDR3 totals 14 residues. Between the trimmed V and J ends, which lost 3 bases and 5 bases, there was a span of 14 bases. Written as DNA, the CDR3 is TGCGCCAGCAGCTCCAGGGTGGGAGGAACTGAAGCTTTCTTT. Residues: CASSSRVGGTEAFF.

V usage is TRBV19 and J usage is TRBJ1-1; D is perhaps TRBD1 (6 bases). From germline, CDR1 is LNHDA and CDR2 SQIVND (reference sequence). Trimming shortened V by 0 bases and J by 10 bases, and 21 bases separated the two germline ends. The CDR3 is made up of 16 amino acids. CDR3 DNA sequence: TGTGCCAGTAGTATAGAGTTGGGATCATGGACAGCCGGAGCTTTCTTT. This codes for CASSIELGSWTAGAFF.

This CDR3 reads CSVEGVTTYEQYF. The CDR3 coding sequence is TGCAGCGTTGAAGGGGTCACCACCTACGAGCAGTACTTC. This rearrangement joins TRBV29-1 to TRBJ2-7, with D unresolved. Per germline, CDR1 SQVTM and CDR2 ANQGSEA. V lost 1 base, J lost 2 bases, and 9 bases lay in between. The CDR3 is 13 amino acids.

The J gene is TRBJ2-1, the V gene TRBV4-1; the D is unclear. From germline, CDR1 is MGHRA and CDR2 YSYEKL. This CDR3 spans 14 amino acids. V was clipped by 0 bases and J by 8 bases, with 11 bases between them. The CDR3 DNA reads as TGCGCCAGCAGCCAAGAAGTCGCCCCGGATGAGCAGTTCTTC. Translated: CASSQEVAPDEQFF.

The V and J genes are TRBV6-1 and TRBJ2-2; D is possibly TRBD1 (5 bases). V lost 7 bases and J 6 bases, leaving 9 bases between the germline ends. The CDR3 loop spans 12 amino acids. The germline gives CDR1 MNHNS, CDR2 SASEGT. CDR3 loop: CASITGAGELFF. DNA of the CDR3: TGTGCCAGCATCACAGGAGCCGGGGAGCTGTTTTTT.

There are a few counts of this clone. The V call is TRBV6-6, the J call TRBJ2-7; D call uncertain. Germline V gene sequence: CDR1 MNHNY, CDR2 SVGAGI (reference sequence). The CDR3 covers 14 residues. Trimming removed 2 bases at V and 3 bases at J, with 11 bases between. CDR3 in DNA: TGTGCCAGCAGTTACAAGGCAGATGACTACGAGCAGTACTTC. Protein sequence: CASSYKADDYEQYF.

The CDR3 DNA follows: TGTGCCTGGAGTGAGGGTCCAGGGGGCAATCAGCCCCAGCATTTT. Translation gives CAWSEGPGGNQPQHF. J is TRBJ1-5 and V is TRBV30; a weak D match, TRBD1 (6 bases). The germline CDR1 and CDR2 sequences are GTSNPN and SVGIG (reference sequence). Between the trimmed V and J ends, which lost 1 base and 2 bases, there was a span of 12 bases. The CDR3 has 15 amino acids. Together with reference TRBV30 and TRBJ1-5, the CDR3 gives the full variable domain: SQTIHQWPATLVQPVGSPLSLECTVEGTSNPNLYWYRQAAGRGLQLLFYSVGIGQISSEVPQNLSASRPQDRQFILSSKKLLLSDSGFYLCAWSEGPGGNQPQHFGDGTRLSIL.